This passage covers 22 T cell receptor beta chains from one sample sequenced in a study of metastatic and nonmetastatic thyroid tumors (dated by TCRdb to about 2020). None of the patients had been given any treatment before thyroid surgery. Library construction relied on PCR. The run used an Illumina HiSeq 4000. TCRdb's own reprocessing of the public reads used fastp at Q25 and MiXCR and kept productive beta chains. This sample is represented by tens of thousands of clones; roughly 22% of them were singletons. The ten largest clones represent about 4.1% of the sample. Sequenced: blood. These TCRs come from a female donor with papillary thyroid cancer or a benign thyroid nodule (not recorded which). Some clones in this sample may be carry-over from other donors' samples.

This clone has a handful of counts. A much larger clone differs by one base, so this may be a read error. The chain is built from TRBV28 and TRBJ2-5; the match to TRBD1 covers 8 bases. Germline CDR1 is MDHEN and CDR2 is SYDVKM. J lost 4 bases, V lost 4 bases, and 8 bases had no gene match. This CDR3 region has 15 residues. The CDR3 loop is CASSSPQGVGETQYF. In DNA form, the CDR3 reads TGTGCCAGCAGTTCCCCACAGGGGGTGGGAGAGACCCAGTACTTC.

J is TRBJ2-5 and V is TRBV2; tentative D call: TRBD1 (6 bases). The germline gives CDR1 SNHLY, CDR2 FYNNEI. The germline V and J ends were trimmed by 7 bases and 5 bases, with 17 bases remaining between them. CDR3 size: 14 residues. The CDR3 protein is CASKLDSDGETQYF. In DNA, the CDR3 is TGTGCCAGCAAGTTGGACAGTGATGGGGAGACCCAGTACTTC.

The rearrangement uses TRBV10-3 and TRBJ1-1; D is ambiguous. V lost 8 bases, J lost 8 bases, and 24 bases lay in between. Per germline, CDR1 ENHRY and CDR2 SYGVKD. This CDR3 comprises 15 residues. The DNA for the CDR3 is TGTGCCATCGGTCAGGACCAAACTACTCGCCCCGAAGCTTTCTTT. Translated, it gives CAIGQDQTTRPEAFF.

In this sample, this clone turned up many times. The chain carries TRBV6-1 and TRBJ2-4; D might be TRBD2 (6 bases). The CDR3 runs to 19 residues. Germline V lookup: CDR1 MNHNS, CDR2 SASEGT. V shed 6 bases and J shed 0 bases, with 24 bases lying between them. CDR3: CASSVGLPLPDLAKNIQYF. For the CDR3, the DNA is TGTGCCAGCAGCGTCGGACTACCACTTCCTGATCTAGCCAAAAACATTCAGTACTTC.

V usage is TRBV2 and J usage is TRBJ2-7; the match to TRBD1 covers 8 bases. CDR3 length: 14 residues. Germline V lookup: CDR1 SNHLY, CDR2 FYNNEI. V was pared by 8 bases and J by 3 bases, with 9 bases of the junction left unmatched. The CDR3 protein is CASGSRTGNYEQYF. CDR3 DNA: TGTGCCAGCGGCTCGAGGACAGGGAACTACGAGCAGTACTTC.

This clone was detected ten times or more. The rearrangement links TRBV11-2 to TRBJ2-6; no clear D. Trimming pared 0 bases from V and 3 bases from J, leaving 18 bases between. Germline V gives CDR1 SGHAT, CDR2 FQNNGV. The CDR3 extends over 19 amino acids. The CDR3 sequence is CASSLDLVGRLGGANVLTF. CDR3 in DNA: TGTGCCAGCAGCTTAGATTTGGTCGGGCGCCTTGGTGGGGCCAACGTCCTGACTTTC. Using reference TRBV11-2 and TRBJ2-6 for the parts outside the CDR3, the full variable domain is EAGVAQSPRYKIIEKRQSVAFWCNPISGHATLYWYQQILGQGPKLLIQFQNNGVVDDSQLPKDRFSAERLKGVDSTLKIQPAKLEDSAVYLCASSLDLVGRLGGANVLTFGAGSRLTVL.

Worth noting for this clone: A read error is possible here, since a much larger clone lies one base away. The V and J genes are TRBV28 and TRBJ2-3; 7 bases match TRBD2. This CDR3 spans 15 amino acids. The V and J ends lost 4 bases and 4 bases, in that order; junction bases with no gene match: 8. Germline V gene data show CDR1 as MDHEN and CDR2 as SYDVKM. The DNA for the CDR3 is TGTGCCAGCAGTTCCTCAGGGCGGGAGTCAGATACGCAGTATTTT. Translating it yields CASSSSGRESDTQYF.

This clone appeared many times. The V gene is TRBV6-6, the J gene TRBJ2-2; TRBD1 matches 7 bases. Germline CDR1 reads MNHNY; CDR2 reads SVGAGI (reference sequence). The CDR3 loop spans 14 amino acids. The junction had 4 bases not matched to a gene; V was cut back by 2 bases and J by 7 bases. The CDR3 protein is CASSYKGAGGELFF. CDR3 bases: TGTGCCAGCAGTTACAAGGGGGCGGGCGGGGAGCTGTTTTTT.

The rearrangement joins TRBV20-1 to TRBJ1-4, with D possibly being TRBD1 (6 bases). This CDR3 region has 16 residues. Deletions cut 6 bases from V and 7 bases from J, with 24 bases between. CDR1 is DFQATT and CDR2 is SNEGSKA in the germline V gene (reference sequence). DNA of the CDR3: TGCAGTGCAAAAACGGGACATACGGGGTCTGGTGAAAAACTGTTTTTT. Protein sequence: CSAKTGHTGSGEKLFF.

This clone was detected ten times or more. The chain employs TRBV20-1 and TRBJ2-7; TRBD2 is a possible D gene (5 bases). This CDR3 spans 11 amino acids. Germline loops: CDR1 DFQATT, CDR2 SNEGSKA (reference sequence). Trimming cost V 6 bases and J 6 bases, with 12 bases left between them. The CDR3 protein is CSARREGEQYF. The CDR3 DNA sequence: TGCAGTGCCCGCCGGGAAGGCGAGCAGTACTTC.

On this clone itself: The junction and the germline gene differ at one end; a read error may be behind it. Other DNA sequences from this sample encode an identical CDR3 as well. The V and J genes are TRBV11-2 and TRBJ2-1; D is unresolved. CDR1 is SGHAT, CDR2 FQNNGV, per germline. CDR3 size: 13 residues. CDR3 nucleotides: TGTGCGAGCAGCTCGAGCCGTGGCAATGAGCAGTTCTTC. Translating gives CASSSSRGNEQFF.

Many counts were recorded for this clone. V usage is TRBV7-3 and J usage is TRBJ2-3; the match to TRBD2 covers 7 bases. CDR1 and CDR2 (germline): SGHTA, FQGTGA. The ends lost 0 bases at V and 3 bases at J; junction bases unmatched: 15. The CDR3 loop spans 19 amino acids. The CDR3 sequence is CASSLTGVAAGVGTDTQYF. The CDR3 DNA is TGTGCCAGCAGCTTAACCGGGGTGGCGGCGGGAGTGGGGACAGATACGCAGTATTTT. The full variable domain, rest sourced from reference TRBV7-3 and TRBJ2-3, is GAGVSQTPSNKVTEKGKYVELRCDPISGHTALYWYRQSLGQGPEFLIYFQGTGAADDSGLPNDRFFAVRPEGSVSTLKIQRTERGDSAVYLCASSLTGVAAGVGTDTQYFGPGTRLTVL.

This clone came up a few times. A much larger clone sits a single nucleotide away, making a read error possible. The chain joins TRBV6-1 to TRBJ1-5; unclear D gene. This CDR3 region has 12 residues. Germline loops: CDR1 MNHNS, CDR2 SASEGT. The CDR3 protein is CASSQRNQHQHF. The CDR3, as DNA: TGTGCCAGCAGTCAAAGAAATCAGCACCAGCATTTT.

The chain carries TRBV12-3 or TRBV12-4 and TRBJ2-1; the D is unclear. The CDR3 is 11 residues long. V was shortened by 5 bases and J by 10 bases, with 9 bases between the two germline ends. This chain's CDR3 is CASSPRVEQFF. The CDR3 bases are TGTGCCAGCAGTCCCCGCGTCGAGCAGTTCTTC.

This clone appeared a single time. Compared with germline, one end of the junction differs, possibly owing to a read error. The same CDR3 also results from other DNA sequences found in this sample. J is TRBJ2-7 and V is TRBV5-1, with TRBD2 matching 8 bases. The germline CDR1 and CDR2 sequences are SGHRS and YFSETQ. The CDR3 runs to 14 residues. Written as DNA, the CDR3 is TGTGCTAGCAGCCTCTTTAGCGGGAACTCCGAGCAGTACTTC. Protein: CASSLFSGNSEQYF.

The table lists this clone with a few counts. A much larger clone lies one base from this, so it may be a read error. Other DNA sequences in the sample encode the same CDR3. The gene calls are TRBV29-1 and TRBJ1-2, with 8 bases aligning to TRBD1. Losses at the gene ends were 8 bases for V and 8 bases for J; bases not matched to a gene: 10. Germline V gene sequence: CDR1 SQVTM, CDR2 ANQGSEA. The CDR3 covers 12 residues. CDR3 protein: CSSLVQGGGYTF. CDR3 DNA sequence: TGCAGCTCCCTGGTACAGGGGGGAGGCTACACCTTC.

This clone was seen many times. The CDR3 region is CASRRTGGSDNEQFF. The CDR3 DNA reads TGTGCCAGCAGGCGTACAGGGGGCTCTGACAATGAGCAGTTCTTC. The V call is TRBV28, the J call TRBJ2-1; the match to TRBD1 covers 9 bases. Germline V gene data show CDR1 as MDHEN and CDR2 as SYDVKM. The CDR3 has 15 residues. The V gene end was trimmed by 6 bases and the J gene end by 5 bases; junction bases not matched to a gene: 8. Filled out from reference TRBV28 and TRBJ2-1, the complete variable domain reads DVKVTQSSRYLVKRTGEKVFLECVQDMDHENMFWYRQDPGLGLRLIYFSYDVKMKEKGDIPEGYSVSREKKERFSLILESASTNQTSMYLCASRRTGGSDNEQFFGPGTRLTVL.

This clone was observed at least ten times. The V call is TRBV20-1, the J call TRBJ2-7, with a possible D match to TRBD2 (5 bases). From germline, CDR1 is DFQATT and CDR2 SNEGSKA (reference sequence). V lost 6 bases to trimming and J lost 3 bases, with 18 bases between them. This CDR3 has 14 residues. CDR3 DNA sequence: TGCAGTGCGAACCCCGAGGGAGTGAGCTACGAGCAGTACTTC. As protein: CSANPEGVSYEQYF.

For this clone: With a much larger clone just one base away, this may be a read error. The V gene is TRBV12-5, the J gene TRBJ1-2; 7 bases match TRBD1. Germline CDR1 and CDR2: LGHNT and FRNRAP. This CDR3 is built from 16 residues. The CDR3 bases are TGTGCTAGAGGTTTGGCCCCCGGGACAGCGAGCTCTGGCTACACCTTC. It encodes CARGLAPGTASSGYTF.

At least ten counts were recorded for this clone. The V call is TRBV6-1, the J call TRBJ1-3; 7 nucleotides align to TRBD1. Trimming took 6 bases from V and 0 from J; bases not matched to a gene: 2. CDR3 size: 14 residues. Germline lookup yields CDR1 MNHNS and CDR2 SASEGT. The CDR3 is CASRDRSSGNTIYF. CDR3 coding DNA: TGTGCCAGCAGGGACAGGTCCTCTGGAAACACCATATATTTT.

This clone was counted between two and nine times. This sequence joins TRBV28 and TRBJ2-6, with D possibly being TRBD1 or TRBD2 (5 bases each). The V gene's germline CDR1 is MDHEN and CDR2 SYDVKM. V gave up 8 bases and J gave up 0 bases, with 14 bases separating them. The CDR3 runs 16 residues. CDR3 sequence (DNA): TGTGCCAGCCTCGAGGGACGTACCTCTGGGGCCAACGTCCTGACTTTC. It yields the protein CASLEGRTSGANVLTF.

The V call is TRBV6-2 or TRBV6-3, the J call TRBJ2-1; D is unclear. Germline CDR1 is MNHEY and CDR2 is SVGEGT. This CDR3 has 14 residues. V was trimmed by 0 bases and J by 4 bases, leaving 7 bases between them. The CDR3 sequence: CASSYSSSYNEQFF. CDR3 coding DNA: TGTGCCAGCAGTTACTCTAGCTCTTACAATGAGCAGTTCTTC.